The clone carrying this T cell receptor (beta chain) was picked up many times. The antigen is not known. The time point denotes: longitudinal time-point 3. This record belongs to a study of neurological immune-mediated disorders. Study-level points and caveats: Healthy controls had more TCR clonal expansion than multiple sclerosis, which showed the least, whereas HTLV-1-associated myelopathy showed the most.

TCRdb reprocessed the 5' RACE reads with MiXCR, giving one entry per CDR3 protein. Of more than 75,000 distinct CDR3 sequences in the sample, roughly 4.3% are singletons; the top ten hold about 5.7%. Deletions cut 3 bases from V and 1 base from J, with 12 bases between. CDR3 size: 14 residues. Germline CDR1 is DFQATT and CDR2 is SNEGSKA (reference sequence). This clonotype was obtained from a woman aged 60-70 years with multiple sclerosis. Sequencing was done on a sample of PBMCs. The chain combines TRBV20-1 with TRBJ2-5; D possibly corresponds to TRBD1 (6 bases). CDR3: CSASKGGRQETQYF. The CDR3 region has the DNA TGCAGTGCTAGTAAAGGGGGACGCCAAGAGACCCAGTACTTC.